This passage covers 16 T cell receptor beta chains from one sample sequenced in a study of OX40 agonist ivuxolimab in advanced cancers. Method: immunoSEQ multiplex PCR; TCRdb's copy keeps in-frame clones and lacks some. Of approximately 79,000 clones in the sample, around 87% were seen once. Sequencing was performed on CD4+ or CD8+ T cells sorted from blood, taken in a trial of the OX40 agonist ivuxolimab. These receptors all stem from an adult with an advanced solid tumor such as melanoma, head and neck, liver or kidney cancer.

This sequence joins TRBV29-1 and TRBJ1-2; 9 bases align to TRBD1. CDR1 is SQVTM, CDR2 ANQGSEA, per germline. The CDR3 consists of 15 residues. Trimming took 4 bases from V and 2 from J; bases not matched to a gene: 8. The DNA of the CDR3 is TGCAGCGTTGGCACCCCCGGGACAGGGAACTATGGCTACACCTTC. It translates to CSVGTPGTGNYGYTF. Full variable domain (rest looked up from reference TRBV29-1 and TRBJ1-2): SAVISQKPSRDICQRGTSLTIQCQVDSQVTMMFWYRQQPGQSLTLIATANQGSEATYESGFVIDKFPISRPNLTFSTLTVSNMSPEDSSIYLCSVGTPGTGNYGYTFGSGTRLTVV.

This rearrangement joins TRBV4-1 to TRBJ1-6; 8 nucleotides agree with TRBD1. Trimming removed 1 base from V and 7 bases from J; junction bases left unmatched: 0. Germline CDR1 MGHRA, CDR2 YSYEKL. This CDR3 is built from 14 residues. The CDR3 nucleotides read TGCGCCAGCAGCCAAGGGGACAGGAATTCACCCCTCCACTTT. Translation gives CASSQGDRNSPLHF.

The sample holds a few counts of this clone. The V call is TRBV2, the J call TRBJ2-3, with 13 positions matching TRBD2. The CDR3 has 16 residues. The ends lost 6 bases at V and 4 bases at J; junction bases unmatched: 7. The germline V gene encodes CDR1 SNHLY and CDR2 FYNNEI. The CDR3 DNA sequence: TGTGCCAGCAGCCGCGGACTAGCGGGGGTCGCAGATACGCAGTATTTT. Protein product: CASSRGLAGVADTQYF.

CDR3 bases: TGTGCCAGCAGTTTCTGGGGGAATTTAGACATTCAGTACTTC. It specifies CASSFWGNLDIQYF. The rearrangement joins TRBV27 to TRBJ2-4; D tentatively reads TRBD1 or TRBD2 (5 bases each). V shed 3 bases and J shed 8 bases, with 14 bases lying between them. This CDR3 spans 14 amino acids. In germline, CDR1 is MNHEY, CDR2 SMNVEV (reference sequence).

This clone was recorded a few times. The chain links TRBV19 to TRBJ1-5; D remains unclear. Germline loops: CDR1 LNHDA, CDR2 SQIVND (reference sequence). Trimming removed 11 bases from V and 2 bases from J, with 10 bases in between. The CDR3 totals 12 residues. In nucleotides, the CDR3 is TGTGCCTCCTCGAGGGGCAATCAGCCCCAGCATTTT. The encoded protein is CASSRGNQPQHF. Filled out from reference TRBV19 and TRBJ1-5, the complete variable domain reads DGGITQSPKYLFRKEGQNVTLSCEQNLNHDAMYWYRQDPGQGLRLIYYSQIVNDFQKGDIAEGYSVSREKKESFPLTVTSAQKNPTAFYLCASSRGNQPQHFGDGTRLSIL.

The table lists this clone with a count of one. J is TRBJ2-6 and V is TRBV9; 9 bases align to TRBD1. This CDR3 region has 19 residues. The V gene's germline CDR1 is SGDLS and CDR2 YYNGEE. Trimming at V came to 3 bases and at J to 4 bases, leaving 14 bases not matched to a gene. The CDR3 here is CASSATPGQGSLGANVLTF. CDR3 nucleotide sequence: TGTGCCAGCAGCGCCACCCCGGGACAGGGCTCGTTGGGGGCCAACGTCCTGACTTTC.

This sequence joins TRBV5-6 and TRBJ1-6, with a possible D match to TRBD1 (5 bases). V gave up 3 bases and J gave up 8 bases, with 21 bases separating them. Germline V gene data show CDR1 as SGHDT and CDR2 as YYEEEE. The CDR3 length is 17 residues. The CDR3 sequence is CASSSFREGTGDSPLHF. The CDR3 region has the DNA TGTGCCAGCAGCTCCTTTCGGGAAGGGACGGGGGATTCACCCCTCCACTTT.

The chain couples TRBV6-6 to TRBJ1-1, with D perhaps TRBD1 (5 bases). The CDR3 has 14 amino acids. V gave up 4 bases and J gave up 3 bases, with 12 bases separating them. The germline V gene has CDR1 MNHNY and CDR2 SVGAGI (reference sequence). Here the CDR3 reads CASSSAGTDTEAFF. Here the CDR3 DNA reads TGTGCCAGCAGTTCGGCAGGGACGGACACTGAAGCTTTCTTT.

This chain uses TRBV5-1 with TRBJ2-1; a weak D match, TRBD2 (6 bases). The CDR3 runs to 12 residues. With 5 bases removed from V and 6 bases from J, the gap between germline ends came to 9 bases. Per the germline V gene, CDR1 is SGHRS and CDR2 is YFSETQ. The CDR3 here is CASRGRSNEQFF. The CDR3 region has the DNA TGCGCCAGCAGGGGGAGGTCCAATGAGCAGTTCTTC.

The chain employs TRBV19 and TRBJ2-2; 7 bases are a match to TRBD2. CDR1 is LNHDA and CDR2 is SQIVND in the germline V gene (reference sequence). Trimming cost V 3 bases and J 0 bases; bases outside gene matches: 4. There are 16 residues in the CDR3. This CDR3 reads CASSIGLAANTGELFF. CDR3 DNA sequence: TGTGCCAGTAGTATCGGGCTAGCGGCGAACACCGGGGAGCTGTTTTTT. The whole variable domain, remainder taken from reference TRBV19 and TRBJ2-2, is DGGITQSPKYLFRKEGQNVTLSCEQNLNHDAMYWYRQDPGQGLRLIYYSQIVNDFQKGDIAEGYSVSREKKESFPLTVTSAQKNPTAFYLCASSIGLAANTGELFFGEGSRLTVL.

The V call is TRBV28, the J call TRBJ1-1; D not resolved. The CDR3 length is 13 residues. The ends were cut back, 5 bases at V and 0 bases at J, with 7 bases in the middle. From germline, CDR1 is MDHEN and CDR2 SYDVKM. CDR3 nucleotide sequence: TGTGCCAGCAGTCAGATCCTGAACACTGAAGCTTTCTTT. Its translation is CASSQILNTEAFF.

The CDR3 region has the DNA TGCGCCAGCAGCTTGAGACGGGGTCAGCCCCAGCATTTT. Encoded protein: CASSLRRGQPQHF. This chain uses TRBV5-1 with TRBJ1-5; D gene ambiguous. The V end lost 1 base, the J end lost 6 bases, and 8 bases lay between the germline ends. The CDR3 is made up of 13 amino acids. Germline values: CDR1 SGHRS, CDR2 YFSETQ.

The CDR3 DNA follows: TGTGCCAGCAGTGACTCAAAGATCCGGGGGACAGGGGTCTACAATGAGCAGTTCTTC. Translation: CASSDSKIRGTGVYNEQFF. The chain is built from TRBV6-4 and TRBJ2-1; 10 bases are shared with TRBD1. The germline gives CDR1 MRHNA, CDR2 SNTAGT. V lost 0 bases to trimming and J lost 3 bases; unmatched junction nucleotides: 11. The CDR3 is 19 residues long.

This clone was found a few times. The rearrangement uses TRBV18 and TRBJ1-2, with D maybe TRBD1 (5 bases). The CDR3 is made up of 14 amino acids. Per germline, CDR1 KGHSH and CDR2 LQKENI. The germline V and J ends were trimmed by 3 bases and 4 bases, with 12 bases remaining between them. In nucleotides, the CDR3 is TGTGCCAGCTCACCCGACCAGGGAGGCTATGGCTACACCTTC. It codes for CASSPDQGGYGYTF. Full variable domain (outside the CDR3, taken from reference TRBV18 and TRBJ1-2): NAGVMQNPRHLVRRRGQEARLRCSPMKGHSHVYWYRQLPEEGLKFMVYLQKENIIDESGMPKERFSAEFPKEGPSILRIQQVVRGDSAAYFCASSPDQGGYGYTFGSGTRLTVV.

The V gene is TRBV6-1, the J gene TRBJ1-5, with D perhaps TRBD1 (5 bases). The length of the CDR3 is 14 residues. The V and J ends lost 8 bases and 7 bases respectively, with 18 bases between them. The germline V gene has CDR1 MNHNS and CDR2 SASEGT. The CDR3: CASEQSGGEQPQHF. CDR3 DNA sequence: TGTGCCAGCGAACAATCGGGGGGGGAACAGCCCCAGCATTTT.

This chain connects TRBV7-2 to TRBJ2-2; 11 bases agree with TRBD1. CDR1 is SGHTA, CDR2 FQGNSA, per germline. This CDR3 contains 16 residues. The V and J ends lost 0 bases and 5 bases, in that order; junction bases with no gene match: 2. The CDR3 is CASSLAGTGGTGELFF. DNA for the CDR3: TGTGCCAGCAGCTTAGCCGGGACAGGGGGAACCGGGGAGCTGTTTTTT.